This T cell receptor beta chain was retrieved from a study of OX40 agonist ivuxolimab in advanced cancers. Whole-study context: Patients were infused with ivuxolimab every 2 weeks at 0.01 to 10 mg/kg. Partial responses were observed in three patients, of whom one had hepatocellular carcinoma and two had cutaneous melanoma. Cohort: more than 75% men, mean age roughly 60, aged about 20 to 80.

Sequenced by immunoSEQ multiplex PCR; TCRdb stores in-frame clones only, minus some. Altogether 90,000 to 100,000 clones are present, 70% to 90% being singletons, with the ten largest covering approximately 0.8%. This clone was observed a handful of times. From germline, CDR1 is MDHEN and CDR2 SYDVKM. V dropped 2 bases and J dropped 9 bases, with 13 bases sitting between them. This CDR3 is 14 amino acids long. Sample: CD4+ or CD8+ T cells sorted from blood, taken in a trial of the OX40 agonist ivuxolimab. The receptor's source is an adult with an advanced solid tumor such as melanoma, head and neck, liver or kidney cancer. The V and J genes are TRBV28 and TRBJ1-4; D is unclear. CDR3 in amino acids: CASSLAGREKKLFF. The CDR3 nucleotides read TGTGCCAGCAGTTTAGCCGGGAGGGAGAAAAAACTGTTTTTT.